One and the same sample provided the 21 T cell receptor beta chains below, sequenced in a study of blood T cell repertoires in COVID-19. Generated by immunoSEQ multiplex PCR, the TCRdb table keeps only in-frame clones and is missing some. The sample yields hundreds of thousands of clones, approximately 90% seen once. Sequencing input: PBMCs or T cells enriched from blood (not recorded which). These receptors originate from an older woman in a cohort exposed to, infected with or recovered from COVID-19 (not recorded which).

This clone was seen just once. The chain employs TRBV18 and TRBJ2-1; D may be TRBD2 (5 bases). V shed 2 bases and J shed 5 bases, with 7 bases lying between them. The CDR3 runs 13 residues. Germline CDR1 and CDR2: KGHSH and LQKENI. The CDR3, as DNA: TGTGCCAGCTCACCAACGGGGAACAATGAGCAGTTCTTC. This gives the protein CASSPTGNNEQFF.

The chain uses TRBV5-4 and TRBJ2-7; D is perhaps TRBD2 (6 bases). This CDR3 has 15 amino acids. V shed 0 bases and J shed 2 bases, with 12 bases lying between them. The germline gives CDR1 SGHNT, CDR2 YYREEE (reference sequence). The CDR3 loop reads CASSLGGTEAYEQYF. The CDR3 DNA is TGTGCCAGCAGCTTGGGAGGGACTGAGGCCTACGAGCAGTACTTC.

This clone was observed a handful of times. The chain combines TRBV3-1 (or the pseudogene TRBV3-2) with TRBJ1-3; D is undetermined. The CDR3 is 14 residues long. V dropped 4 bases and J dropped 5 bases, with 12 bases sitting between them. CDR1 LGHDT and CDR2 YNNKEL come from the germline V gene (reference sequence). The CDR3 is CASSLGGGRNTIYF. The CDR3 nucleotides are TGTGCCAGCAGCCTCGGCGGAGGTCGAAACACCATATATTTT.

The chain is built from TRBV4-1 and TRBJ2-5; TRBD1 is a possible D gene (7 bases). This CDR3 has 16 amino acids. Germline CDR1 reads MGHRA; CDR2 reads YSYEKL. V dropped 5 bases and J dropped 4 bases, with 20 bases sitting between them. The CDR3 DNA reads as TGCGCCAGCAGCTTCGACAGGGAGGTTGGGATAGAGACCCAGTACTTC. Amino acids: CASSFDREVGIETQYF.

The CDR3 DNA is TGTGCCAGCAGCTGGTCCGGTAGGGGCGACACTGAAGCTTTCTTT. It codes for CASSWSGRGDTEAFF. The chain uses TRBV7-2 and TRBJ1-1; a weak D match, TRBD1 (5 bases). Germline V gives CDR1 SGHTA, CDR2 FQGNSA. The CDR3 spans 15 residues. V was pared by 4 bases and J by 3 bases, with 15 bases between.

This clone was seen a few times. The chain uses TRBV7-8 and TRBJ2-7; TRBD2 agrees at 9 bases. This CDR3 has 14 amino acids. Germline assignment: CDR1 SGHVS and CDR2 FQNEAQ. J gave up 5 bases and V 5 bases, and 7 bases lay outside the gene matches. CDR3 bases: TGTGCCAGCAGCCGAGGGACTAGCTTCGACGAGCAGTACTTC. Translating gives CASSRGTSFDEQYF.

The rearrangement joins TRBV11-3 to TRBJ2-2; a weak D match, TRBD2 (6 bases). Trimming removed 5 bases at V and 5 bases at J, with 21 bases between. Germline CDR1 reads SGHNT; CDR2 reads YENEEA. The CDR3 consists of 17 residues. The CDR3 sequence is CASSPHSLAGTTGELFF. Here the CDR3 DNA reads TGTGCCAGCAGCCCTCACTCCCTGGCGGGAACGACCGGGGAGCTGTTTTTT.

The rearrangement uses TRBV11-2 and TRBJ2-3; TRBD2 is a possible D gene (6 bases). CDR3 length equals 18 residues. V was shortened by 2 bases and J by 3 bases, with 21 bases between the two germline ends. Germline CDR1 reads SGHAT; CDR2 reads FQNNGV. The CDR3 DNA reads as TGTGCCAGCAGCTTAAAGGGCGGCGGGACCTCCCGGACAGATACGCAGTATTTT. Residues: CASSLKGGGTSRTDTQYF.

The chain has TRBV7-3 and TRBJ2-1; 15 positions agree with TRBD2. V was pared by 5 bases and J by 7 bases, with 9 bases of the junction left unmatched. CDR1 and CDR2 from the germline V gene are SGHTA and FQGTGA. The CDR3 sequence is 17 residues long. CDR3 in amino acids: CASSTAGLAGGRNEQFF. CDR3 bases: TGTGCCAGCAGCACGGCGGGACTAGCGGGAGGAAGAAATGAGCAGTTCTTC.

In this sample, this clone turned up once. The same CDR3 also results from other DNA sequences found in this sample. The chain recombines TRBV27 with TRBJ2-1; D not resolved. Germline CDR1 and CDR2: MNHEY and SMNVEV (reference sequence). The CDR3 runs to 13 residues. V lost 3 bases and J lost 4, with 7 bases in between. The CDR3 nucleotides are TGTGCCAGCAGTTTGAGCCGGTACAATGAGCAGTTCTTC. Translation gives CASSLSRYNEQFF.

This sequence joins TRBV5-1 and TRBJ2-7, with a possible D match to TRBD2 (5 bases). The germline V and J ends were trimmed by 1 base and 2 bases, with 10 bases remaining between them. CDR3 length: 14 amino acids. From germline, CDR1 is SGHRS and CDR2 YFSETQ. Here the CDR3 DNA reads TGCGCCAGCAGCTTGAGAGCGGCTACCTACGAGCAGTACTTC. Protein sequence: CASSLRAATYEQYF.

As to this clone: This sample also contains other DNA sequences that code for the same CDR3. The rearrangement uses TRBV4-2 and TRBJ1-5; D not certain. V was cut by 1 base and J by 4 bases, with 5 bases left in between. The CDR3 is 13 residues long. The germline V gene encodes CDR1 LGHNA and CDR2 YNFKEQ. The CDR3 reads CASSQAQNQPQHF. The CDR3, as DNA: TGTGCCAGCAGCCAAGCCCAAAATCAGCCCCAGCATTTT.

The chain combines TRBV2 with TRBJ2-3, with TRBD1 identical over 8 bases. V gave up 5 bases and J gave up 2 bases; unmatched junction bases: 6. The CDR3 is made up of 15 amino acids. The germline V gene has CDR1 SNHLY and CDR2 FYNNEI. This CDR3 is CASSPTGADTDTQYF. The CDR3 DNA is TGTGCCAGCAGTCCGACAGGGGCCGACACAGATACGCAGTATTTT.

The count of this clone is one. The chain combines TRBV11-3 with TRBJ2-1; 10 bases are shared with TRBD2. Trimming took 4 bases from V and 4 from J; bases not matched to a gene: 4. The CDR3 is made up of 15 amino acids. The germline gives CDR1 SGHNT, CDR2 YENEEA. DNA for the CDR3: TGTGCCAGCAGCTCCCTAGCGGGGGATTACAATGAGCAGTTCTTC. Protein product: CASSSLAGDYNEQFF.

The chain employs TRBV11-2 and TRBJ2-5; possible D gene TRBD1, 6 bases. V lost 5 bases and J 4 bases, leaving 17 bases between the germline ends. This CDR3 region has 15 residues. Per germline, CDR1 SGHAT and CDR2 FQNNGV. The CDR3 spells CASSRRRDILETQYF. The CDR3 DNA reads TGTGCCAGCAGCCGTCGTCGGGACATATTAGAGACCCAGTACTTC.

Comment on this clone: Other DNA variants within this sample encode the same CDR3. The chain couples TRBV19 to TRBJ1-3; D is uncertain. Per germline, CDR1 LNHDA and CDR2 SQIVND (reference sequence). V was clipped by 6 bases and J by 0 bases, with 6 bases between them. The CDR3 is 13 residues long. CDR3 loop: CASSRNSGNTIYF. The CDR3 coding sequence is TGTGCCAGTAGCAGAAACTCTGGAAACACCATATATTTT.

V usage is TRBV19 and J usage is TRBJ1-3; maybe TRBD1 (6 bases). The CDR3 covers 16 residues. Germline-derived CDR1 and CDR2 are LNHDA and SQIVND (reference sequence). V was clipped by 4 bases and J by 2 bases, with 15 bases between them. CDR3 sequence (DNA): TGTGCCAGTAGTAAAGATGACAGGACCACTGGAAACACCATATATTTT. Translating gives CASSKDDRTTGNTIYF.

The chain joins TRBV29-1 to TRBJ1-1; a possible D gene is TRBD1 (6 bases). Germline V CDR1 and CDR2: SQVTM, ANQGSEA. The germline V and J ends were trimmed by 6 bases and 6 bases, with 17 bases remaining between them. This CDR3 spans 13 amino acids. CDR3 residues: CSVLTGLGAEAFF. The CDR3 nucleotides are TGCAGCGTCCTGACAGGTCTGGGAGCTGAAGCTTTCTTT.

The chain links TRBV7-3 to TRBJ2-2; 12 nucleotides line up with TRBD2. This CDR3 spans 19 amino acids. After removal of 2 bases from V and 6 bases from J, the junction contained 13 bases not matched to a gene. The germline V gene has CDR1 SGHTA and CDR2 FQGTGA. CDR3 coding DNA: TGTGCCAGCAGCTTATCGAGGGTGGCGGCTAGCGGGAGGGCCGGGGAGCTGTTTTTT. Protein: CASSLSRVAASGRAGELFF.

This chain connects TRBV6-5 to TRBJ2-5; 9 bases are a match to TRBD1. Germline assignment: CDR1 MNHEY and CDR2 SVGAGI. Trimming removed 7 bases from V and 3 bases from J; junction bases left unmatched: 6. The CDR3 length is 14 residues. This CDR3 reads CASTSGTGKETQYF. In DNA form, the CDR3 reads TGTGCCAGCACCTCGGGGACAGGGAAAGAGACCCAGTACTTC.

J is TRBJ1-6 and V is TRBV6-5, with a possible D match to TRBD1 (6 bases). CDR3 length: 14 residues. V lost 8 bases and J lost 6, with 14 bases in between. Germline V gene data show CDR1 as MNHEY and CDR2 as SVGAGI. The CDR3 here is CASCTQGSNSPLHF. The CDR3 DNA sequence: TGTGCCAGCTGTACGCAGGGGAGTAATTCACCCCTCCACTTT.